Following are 26 T cell receptor beta chains from one sample sequenced in a study of blood T cell repertoires in COVID-19. TCRdb keeps only in-frame clones here, not all; method: immunoSEQ multiplex PCR. The sample includes some 150,000 clones, 87% of them seen just once. The sample comprised peripheral blood. The receptors come from a man over 45 who had recovered from COVID-19.

The J gene is TRBJ2-5, the V gene TRBV4-1, with 7 bases aligning to TRBD1. The CDR3 loop spans 15 amino acids. Trimming cost V 3 bases and J 1 base; bases outside gene matches: 5. The germline V gene has CDR1 MGHRA and CDR2 YSYEKL. The CDR3 coding sequence is TGCGCCAGCAGCCACCCGGGACAGCTCCAAGAGACCCAGTACTTC. The encoded protein is CASSHPGQLQETQYF.

The CDR3 sequence is CASSLEGTEAFF. The CDR3 region has the DNA TGTGCCAGCAGTTTAGAGGGCACTGAAGCTTTCTTT. The chain links TRBV28 to TRBJ1-1; D gene unclear. Looked up from germline, CDR1 is MDHEN and CDR2 is SYDVKM. This CDR3 has 12 amino acids. V dropped 2 bases and J dropped 4 bases, with 5 bases sitting between them. The complete variable domain, with remaining parts taken from reference TRBV28 and TRBJ1-1, reads DVKVTQSSRYLVKRTGEKVFLECVQDMDHENMFWYRQDPGLGLRLIYFSYDVKMKEKGDIPEGYSVSREKKERFSLILESASTNQTSMYLCASSLEGTEAFFGQGTRLTVV.

The J gene is TRBJ2-1, the V gene TRBV13; possibly TRBD1 for D (6 bases). This CDR3 spans 15 amino acids. Germline V CDR1 and CDR2: PRHDT, FYEKMQ (reference sequence). V lost 5 bases and J lost 5, with 16 bases in between. CDR3 region: CASSPGTDRNNEQFF. The CDR3 region has the DNA TGTGCCAGCAGCCCGGGGACGGACAGAAACAATGAGCAGTTCTTC.

The rearrangement joins TRBV5-4 to TRBJ1-6, with 7 nucleotides matching TRBD1. Germline trimming cut 7 bases from V and 6 bases from J; bases unmatched to any gene: 16. This CDR3 spans 17 amino acids. The germline gives CDR1 SGHNT, CDR2 YYREEE (reference sequence). The CDR3 DNA is TGTGCCAGCGAAATACGTGGTGTCGGGACAGCTAATTCACCCCTCCACTTT. Its translation is CASEIRGVGTANSPLHF. Full variable domain (missing parts from reference TRBV5-4 and TRBJ1-6): ETGVTQSPTHLIKTRGQQVTLRCSSQSGHNTVSWYQQALGQGPQFIFQYYREEENGRGNFPPRFSGLQFPNYSSELNVNALELDDSALYLCASEIRGVGTANSPLHFGNGTRLTVT.

The chain recombines TRBV6-2 or TRBV6-3 with TRBJ1-1, with TRBD1 matching 7 bases. V lost 5 bases, J lost 3 bases, and 12 bases stayed unmatched. Germline-derived CDR1 and CDR2 are MNHEY and SVGEGT. The CDR3 loop spans 16 amino acids. The CDR3 DNA follows: TGTGCCAGCAGTACCCGATACCCGGACAGGTACACTGAAGCTTTCTTT. Translated: CASSTRYPDRYTEAFF.

The chain combines TRBV7-7 with TRBJ2-1, with 8 bases fitting TRBD1. V lost 5 bases to trimming and J lost 0 bases; unmatched junction nucleotides: 3. The germline gives CDR1 SSHAT, CDR2 FNYEAQ (reference sequence). CDR3 length: 15 amino acids. The CDR3 loop is CASSPGQVSYNEQFF. The CDR3 DNA reads TGTGCCAGCAGCCCGGGACAGGTCTCCTACAATGAGCAGTTCTTC.

On this clone itself: The sample carries other DNA sequences with the same CDR3. V usage is TRBV11-2 and J usage is TRBJ1-2; D may be TRBD1 (5 bases). This CDR3 has 13 amino acids. Germline assignment: CDR1 SGHAT and CDR2 FQNNGV. V was cut by 1 base and J by 2 bases, with 5 bases left in between. CDR3 nucleotide sequence: TGTGCCAGCAGCTTAGCAGGGAACTATGGCTACACCTTC. Residues: CASSLAGNYGYTF.

This clone has only a few counts. The V gene is TRBV6-2 or TRBV6-3, the J gene TRBJ1-1; 7 positions match TRBD1. Germline values: CDR1 MNHEY, CDR2 SVGEGT. V shed 4 bases and J 1 base; nucleotides not matched to a gene: 3. CDR3 length: 14 residues. The CDR3 coding sequence is TGTGCCAGCAGTTTACAGGGGACGAACACTGAAGCTTTCTTT. Translating gives CASSLQGTNTEAFF.

This clone appeared once. The chain has TRBV5-1 and TRBJ2-1; 11 nucleotides agree with TRBD2. The CDR3 runs 15 residues. Trimming took 2 bases from V and 7 from J; bases not matched to a gene: 5. Germline V gives CDR1 SGHRS, CDR2 YFSETQ. CDR3 loop: CASSFSGGAQNEQFF. In nucleotides, the CDR3 is TGCGCCAGCAGCTTTAGCGGGGGGGCGCAGAATGAGCAGTTCTTC.

The CDR3 region has the DNA TGCGCCAGCAGCCACCCCGGACAGGGTAGCCACGAGCAGTACTTC. The encoded protein is CASSHPGQGSHEQYF. The chain uses TRBV4-1 and TRBJ2-7; 8 positions match TRBD1. The V and J ends lost 3 bases and 5 bases, in that order; junction bases with no gene match: 9. The length of the CDR3 is 15 residues. Germline CDR1 reads MGHRA; CDR2 reads YSYEKL.

This clone was detected only once. V usage is TRBV5-4 and J usage is TRBJ2-3; no reliable D call. The CDR3 totals 15 residues. V shed 0 bases and J shed 5 bases, with 13 bases lying between them. Per the germline V gene, CDR1 is SGHNT and CDR2 is YYREEE (reference sequence). For the CDR3, the DNA is TGTGCCAGCAGCTTGGACAGTGGGTTTCAAGATACGCAGTATTTT. Protein: CASSLDSGFQDTQYF.

The rearrangement uses TRBV19 and TRBJ2-7, with 7 bases that match TRBD2. J lost 2 bases, V lost 3 bases, and 1 base had no gene match. This CDR3 has 13 residues. Germline V lookup: CDR1 LNHDA, CDR2 SQIVND (reference sequence). The CDR3 DNA reads as TGTGCCAGTAGTATCGGGACTACCTACGAGCAGTACTTC. Translating gives CASSIGTTYEQYF. The variable domain in full, completed from reference TRBV19 and TRBJ2-7, reads DGGITQSPKYLFRKEGQNVTLSCEQNLNHDAMYWYRQDPGQGLRLIYYSQIVNDFQKGDIAEGYSVSREKKESFPLTVTSAQKNPTAFYLCASSIGTTYEQYFGPGTRLTVT.

This chain connects TRBV30 to TRBJ2-7; perhaps TRBD1 as D (5 bases). Germline V gene lookup returns CDR1 GTSNPN and CDR2 SVGIG (reference sequence). V shed 5 bases and J shed 0 bases, with 11 bases lying between them. The CDR3 totals 13 residues. The CDR3 DNA sequence: TGTGCCTGGGGACAAACGAGCTCCTACGAGCAGTACTTC. It specifies CAWGQTSSYEQYF.

V is TRBV7-9 and J is TRBJ1-6; unclear D gene. The CDR3 contains 16 residues. Between the trimmed V and J ends, which lost 8 bases and 0 bases, there was a span of 14 bases. Germline V CDR1 and CDR2: SEHNR, FQNEAQ (reference sequence). The CDR3 loop reads CASGSDSFSYNSPLHF. The DNA of the CDR3 is TGTGCCAGCGGATCGGACTCCTTCTCCTATAATTCACCCCTCCACTTT.

The V call is TRBV3-1 (or the pseudogene TRBV3-2), the J call TRBJ2-2; 7 bases match TRBD2. This CDR3 contains 15 residues. Germline V CDR1 and CDR2: LGHDT, YNNKEL (reference sequence). V shed 3 bases, J shed 1 base, and the junction held 2 bases outside the gene matches. CDR3 nucleotides: TGTGCCAGCAGCCACGGCGGGGGGAACACCGGGGAGCTGTTTTTT. Translation gives CASSHGGGNTGELFF.

This chain uses TRBV3-1 (or the pseudogene TRBV3-2) with TRBJ2-7; D gene ambiguous. Germline V gene sequence: CDR1 LGHDT, CDR2 YNNKEL (reference sequence). The V gene lost 0 bases and the J gene lost 0 bases, with 9 bases spanning the gap. This CDR3 region has 15 residues. The CDR3: CASSQEPGSSYEQYF. DNA of the CDR3: TGTGCCAGCAGCCAAGAACCAGGCAGCTCCTACGAGCAGTACTTC.

The rearrangement uses TRBV2 and TRBJ2-1; D is perhaps TRBD1 (6 bases). V was pared by 6 bases and J by 3 bases, with 6 bases between. CDR3 length: 12 residues. The germline gives CDR1 SNHLY, CDR2 FYNNEI. CDR3 DNA: TGTGCCAGCAGGGACAGCTACAATGAGCAGTTCTTC. Translation: CASRDSYNEQFF.

This chain connects TRBV7-2 to TRBJ2-5; tentatively, D is TRBD2 (6 bases). V lost 0 bases to trimming and J lost 2 bases, with 13 bases between them. Germline CDR1 is SGHTA and CDR2 is FQGNSA. CDR3 length equals 16 residues. This CDR3 reads CASSLARGWGQETQYF. The DNA of the CDR3 is TGTGCCAGCAGCTTAGCGCGGGGTTGGGGTCAAGAGACCCAGTACTTC. The entire variable domain, with the rest obtained from reference TRBV7-2 and TRBJ2-5, is as follows: GAGVSQSPSNKVTEKGKDVELRCDPISGHTALYWYRQSLGQGLEFLIYFQGNSAPDKSGLPSDRFSAERTGGSVSTLTIQRTQQEDSAVYLCASSLARGWGQETQYFGPGTRLLVL.

The J gene is TRBJ1-1, the V gene TRBV18; TRBD1 might be the D (6 bases). Trimming left V 0 bases short and J 4 bases short, with 12 bases between. The germline V gene encodes CDR1 KGHSH and CDR2 LQKENI. This CDR3 region has 15 residues. CDR3 sequence (DNA): TGTGCCAGCTCACCACCGAAGGGGGGGAGCACTGAAGCTTTCTTT. Protein sequence: CASSPPKGGSTEAFF.

Only a few counts were recorded for this clone. The rearrangement links TRBV6-2 or TRBV6-3 to TRBJ1-1; 8 bases match TRBD1. Germline V lookup: CDR1 MNHEY, CDR2 SVGEGT. The length of the CDR3 is 16 residues. With 2 bases clipped from V and 1 base from J, the junction kept 6 bases outside the gene matches. For the CDR3, the DNA is TGTGCCAGCAGTTACCCTATCGGGACAGGGAACACTGAAGCTTTCTTT. This translates into CASSYPIGTGNTEAFF.

Worth noting for this clone: Other nucleotide sequences in the sample specify the same CDR3. The chain uses TRBV27 and TRBJ2-2, with D perhaps TRBD2 (6 bases). V lost 5 bases to trimming and J lost 4 bases, with 14 bases between them. The germline V gene has CDR1 MNHEY and CDR2 SMNVEV (reference sequence). The CDR3 is 15 amino acids. CDR3 nucleotides: TGTGCCAGCAGTCTACGGGGGTTGAGCACCGGGGAGCTGTTTTTT. Its protein is CASSLRGLSTGELFF.

The J gene is TRBJ2-2, the V gene TRBV2; 9 bases line up with TRBD1. Germline values: CDR1 SNHLY, CDR2 FYNNEI. The V and J ends lost 7 bases and 4 bases, in that order; junction bases with no gene match: 10. The CDR3 consists of 16 residues. CDR3 DNA sequence: TGTGCCAGCAACCGGGACAGGGTTCGGGGCACCGGGGAGCTGTTTTTT. It codes for CASNRDRVRGTGELFF.

The chain uses TRBV7-9 and TRBJ2-1, with TRBD2 as a possible D gene (5 bases). Germline V gives CDR1 SEHNR, CDR2 FQNEAQ (reference sequence). This CDR3 region has 16 residues. V lost 3 bases and J 0 bases, leaving 12 bases between the germline ends. CDR3 amino acids: CASSLISGSSYNEQFF. The CDR3 nucleotides read TGTGCCAGCAGCTTGATCAGCGGTAGCTCCTACAATGAGCAGTTCTTC.

V and J are TRBV6-1 and TRBJ1-5; D remains ambiguous. CDR1 and CDR2 (germline): MNHNS, SASEGT. This CDR3 has 17 residues. V lost 2 bases to trimming and J lost 1 base, with 15 bases between them. The chain's CDR3 is CASSELGGWRSNQPQHF. DNA of the CDR3: TGTGCCAGCAGTGAACTCGGCGGGTGGAGAAGCAATCAGCCCCAGCATTTT.

The DNA of the CDR3 is TGTGCCAGCAGCTTAGACAGGGAGGCCGAGCAGTACTTC. Protein product: CASSLDREAEQYF. V is TRBV11-3 and J is TRBJ2-7, with a weak D call TRBD2 (6 bases). Trimming stripped 0 bases from V and 6 bases from J, with 9 bases between. The germline V gene has CDR1 SGHNT and CDR2 YENEEA. This CDR3 region has 13 residues.

This chain connects TRBV7-9 to TRBJ2-1, with TRBD2 identical over 10 bases. Trimming took 5 bases from V and 3 from J; bases not matched to a gene: 10. Germline CDR1 and CDR2: SEHNR and FQNEAQ (reference sequence). The CDR3 covers 17 residues. CDR3 sequence reads: CASSPPKTSGDYNEQFF. Written as DNA, the CDR3 is TGTGCCAGCAGCCCCCCTAAAACTAGCGGGGACTACAATGAGCAGTTCTTC.